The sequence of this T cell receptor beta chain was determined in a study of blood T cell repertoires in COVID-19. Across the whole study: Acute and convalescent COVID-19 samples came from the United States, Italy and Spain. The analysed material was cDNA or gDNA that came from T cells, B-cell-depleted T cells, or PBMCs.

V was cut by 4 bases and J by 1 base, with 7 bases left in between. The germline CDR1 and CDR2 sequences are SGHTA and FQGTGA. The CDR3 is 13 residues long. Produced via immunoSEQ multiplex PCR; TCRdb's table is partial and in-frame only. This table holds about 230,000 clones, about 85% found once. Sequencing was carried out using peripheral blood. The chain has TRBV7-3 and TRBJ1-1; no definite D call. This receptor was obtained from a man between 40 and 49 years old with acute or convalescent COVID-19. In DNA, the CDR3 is TGTGCCAGCAGCTCAGGTGGGAACACTGAAGCTTTCTTT. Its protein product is CASSSGGNTEAFF.